This T cell receptor beta chain was observed in a study of shared clonotypes between healthy human individuals. Study-level background: Each donor's CD4 naive and CD4 memory cells filled three plates apiece, CD8 naive two, and CD8 memory one.

Assay: immunoSEQ multiplex PCR; the TCRdb copy retains only in-frame clones and omits some. The sample comprises roughly 640,000 clones, roughly 70% of which are singletons, and roughly 1.7% rests with the top ten. Broader study findings: In having few donors, the study represented limited genetic and exposure-history diversity. Non-shared clonotypes had lower generation probabilities than those shared by all four donors.

All the donors were Caucasian adults who lived in Nashville, Tennessee. With regard to this clone: No antigen is known for it.

Germline CDR1 and CDR2: MNHNY and SVGAGI (reference sequence). V trimming: 1 base; J trimming: 0 bases; junction bases outside the gene matches: 0. The CDR3 is 15 residues long. The receptor comes from a woman aged 25 to 39 in good health. The rearrangement links TRBV6-6 to TRBJ2-3, with 8 positions matching TRBD2. The sample was memory CD4+ T cells sorted from blood. As to subset: CD45RA-negative fraction. The CDR3 DNA follows: TGTGCCAGCAGTTACTTAGCGGGGAGCACAGATACGCAGTATTTT. Translation gives CASSYLAGSTDTQYF.